This T cell receptor beta chain was sequenced for a study of monozygotic twins with inflammatory bowel disease. Worth noting for this clonotype: What it binds is not known.

Using eight separate reactions per sample, the authors generated cDNA. Addition of UMIs with a 6-nucleotide sample barcode was achieved by template switching. After re-calling the 5' RACE reads, TCRdb lists one entry per CDR3 protein, DNA absent. The table lists over 350,000 distinct CDR3 sequences. Germline loops: CDR1 SNHLY, CDR2 FYNNEI. The CDR3 is made up of 12 amino acids. Findings and limits, study-wide: Since immunosuppressive treatments differed, patient repertoires may have gained added variability. Findings did not support one strong IBD-associated signal or clonotype.

The TCR originated in a human donor with ulcerative colitis or Crohn's disease, or a healthy co-twin of an affected twin (not recorded which). The chain uses TRBV2 and TRBJ1-1. The sample comprised blood. The chain's CDR3 is CASSDETAEAFF.